The 26 T cell receptor beta chains below all came from one sample that was sequenced in a study of T cells in Graves' hyperthyroidism and ophthalmopathy. Amplified TCR beta CDR3 regions derived from RNA transcripts. The TCR CDR3 was amplified in a first-round RT-PCR using the HTBI primer set. Each CDR3 protein is one row after TCRdb ran MiXCR on the multiplex PCR reads. Of about 380,000 distinct CDR3 sequences listed, around 13% are singletons. Sequencing was carried out using blood. The receptors derive from a young woman with Graves' ophthalmopathy.

This clonotype was recorded many times. The chain employs TRBV13 and TRBJ2-5; 13 bases are a match to TRBD2. V was clipped by 5 bases and J by 2 bases; unmatched bases: 11. Germline values: CDR1 PRHDT, CDR2 FYEKMQ (reference sequence). The CDR3 covers 18 residues. CDR3 sequence reads: CASSHRLAGGRGQETQYF. The CDR3 coding sequence is TGTGCCAGCAGCCATCGACTAGCGGGGGGCAGGGGGCAAGAGACCCAGTACTTC. Drawing the rest from reference TRBV13 and TRBJ2-5, the complete variable domain is AAGVIQSPRHLIKEKRETATLKCYPIPRHDTVYWYQQGPGQDPQFLISFYEKMQSDKGSIPDRFSAQQFSDYHSELNMSSLELGDSALYFCASSHRLAGGRGQETQYFGPGTRLLVL.

Concerning this clonotype itself: This may arise from a read error, as a much more abundant clone is one base away. Because the CDR3 is missing its conserved closing phenylalanine or tryptophan, this is likely a read error. The CDR3 DNA reads as TGTGCCAGCAGCTTGGTTCTGATTCATTATAATTCACCCCTCCACCTT. It specifies CASSLVLIHYNSPLHL. This rearrangement joins TRBV5-6 to TRBJ1-6; D gene unclear. From germline, CDR1 is SGHDT and CDR2 YYEEEE. Trimming took off 0 bases at V and 4 bases at J, with 11 bases between the two ends. There are 16 residues in the CDR3.

This clonotype was detected many times. The rearrangement joins TRBV20-1 to TRBJ2-7, with TRBD1 identical over 7 bases. The CDR3 loop spans 14 amino acids. The V gene's germline CDR1 is DFQATT and CDR2 SNEGSKA (reference sequence). The trim removed 7 bases at V and 0 bases at J, leaving 9 bases unmatched. CDR3 residues: CSVRPGQSSYEQYF. The CDR3, as DNA: TGCAGTGTCCGGCCGGGACAGAGCTCCTACGAGCAGTACTTC.

This clonotype has a count of ten or more. V and J are TRBV18 and TRBJ2-3; TRBD2 might be the D (7 bases). The V gene lost 3 bases and the J gene lost 2 bases, with 12 bases spanning the gap. The CDR3 is made up of 15 amino acids. CDR1 is KGHSH and CDR2 is LQKENI in the germline V gene. CDR3: CASSPLGGATDTQYF. The DNA of the CDR3 is TGTGCCAGCTCACCCTTAGGGGGGGCCACAGATACGCAGTATTTT.

At least ten counts were recorded for this clonotype. V usage is TRBV11-2 and J usage is TRBJ1-4, with a tentative D call TRBD1 (6 bases). Germline CDR1 and CDR2: SGHAT and FQNNGV. The CDR3 totals 13 residues. V lost 4 bases, J lost 8 bases, and 11 bases lay in between. This CDR3 reads CASSYQGGEKLFF. The CDR3 DNA reads as TGTGCCAGCAGCTACCAAGGGGGGGAAAAACTGTTTTTT. The full variable domain, rest sourced from reference TRBV11-2 and TRBJ1-4, is EAGVAQSPRYKIIEKRQSVAFWCNPISGHATLYWYQQILGQGPKLLIQFQNNGVVDDSQLPKDRFSAERLKGVDSTLKIQPAKLEDSAVYLCASSYQGGEKLFFGSGTQLSVL.

This clonotype was seen at least ten times. The chain couples TRBV28 to TRBJ2-1; 8 positions match TRBD2. The germline V gene encodes CDR1 MDHEN and CDR2 SYDVKM. This CDR3 is built from 15 residues. Germline trimming cut 4 bases from V and 7 bases from J; bases unmatched to any gene: 9. CDR3 nucleotide sequence: TGTGCCAGCAGTTCGGGGGGACTAGGAGTAAATGAGCAGTTCTTC. Translated: CASSSGGLGVNEQFF.

There are many counts of this clonotype. The chain carries TRBV20-1 and TRBJ2-5, with TRBD2 identical over 10 bases. Germline CDR1 and CDR2: DFQATT and SNEGSKA (reference sequence). V shed 1 base and J 4 bases; nucleotides not matched to a gene: 6. The CDR3 length is 15 residues. This CDR3 reads CSARGASGGGETQYF. CDR3 sequence (DNA): TGCAGTGCTAGAGGTGCTAGCGGGGGTGGAGAGACCCAGTACTTC.

This clonotype appeared a few times. The V and J genes are TRBV14 and TRBJ2-7; D is possibly TRBD1 (6 bases). The germline V gene encodes CDR1 SGHDN and CDR2 FVKESK. The CDR3 is 14 amino acids. Trimming shortened V by 5 bases and J by 2 bases, and 13 bases separated the two germline ends. DNA for the CDR3: TGTGCCAGCAGCGCCCGGGACAACCCCTACGAGCAGTACTTC. Amino acid sequence: CASSARDNPYEQYF.

There are many counts of this clonotype. This chain connects TRBV7-9 to TRBJ1-2; the D gene is possibly TRBD1 (5 bases). The V gene lost 0 bases and the J gene lost 3 bases, with 11 bases spanning the gap. This CDR3 region has 15 residues. CDR1 is SEHNR, CDR2 FQNEAQ, per germline (reference sequence). CDR3 residues: CASSLAGAGHYGYTF. CDR3 nucleotides: TGTGCCAGCAGCTTAGCGGGAGCAGGGCACTATGGCTACACCTTC. The whole variable domain, filled in from reference TRBV7-9 and TRBJ1-2, reads DTGVSQNPRHKITKRGQNVTFRCDPISEHNRLYWYRQTLGQGPEFLTYFQNEAQLEKSRLLSDRFSAERPKGSFSTLEIQRTEQGDSAMYLCASSLAGAGHYGYTFGSGTRLTVV.

This clonotype appeared many times. V is TRBV6-1 and J is TRBJ1-1; possible D gene TRBD1, 5 bases. Looked up from germline, CDR1 is MNHNS and CDR2 is SASEGT. The CDR3 extends over 17 amino acids. The V and J ends lost 2 bases and 0 bases respectively, with 16 bases between them. The CDR3 bases are TGTGCCAGCAGTGAATTTGCCGGGACGGGCATGAACACTGAAGCTTTCTTT. The encoded protein is CASSEFAGTGMNTEAFF.

The chain employs TRBV5-1 and TRBJ2-1, with TRBD1 identical over 8 bases. V lost 4 bases, J lost 6 bases, and 12 bases stayed unmatched. There are 16 residues in the CDR3. The V gene's germline CDR1 is SGHRS and CDR2 YFSETQ. CDR3 sequence reads: CASSKLDREVGNEQFF. In DNA, the CDR3 is TGCGCCAGCAGCAAACTGGACAGGGAGGTAGGCAATGAGCAGTTCTTC.

This clonotype was detected ten times or more. DNA of the CDR3: TGCGCCAGCAGCGCAACAGGGGGCCTCTATGGCTACACCTTC. The encoded protein is CASSATGGLYGYTF. The J gene is TRBJ1-2, the V gene TRBV5-1, with 9 bases identical to TRBD1. The CDR3 covers 14 residues. The junction had 5 bases not matched to a gene; V was cut back by 4 bases and J by 4 bases. Looked up from germline, CDR1 is SGHRS and CDR2 is YFSETQ.

At least ten counts were recorded for this clonotype. The rearrangement uses TRBV5-6 and TRBJ2-5; 11 positions match TRBD2. The CDR3 contains 17 residues. Trimming cost V 2 bases and J 1 base; bases outside gene matches: 7. Germline V lookup: CDR1 SGHDT, CDR2 YYEEEE. The CDR3 DNA follows: TGTGCCAGCAGCTTACAGACTAGCGGGGTGTTCCAAGAGACCCAGTACTTC. Protein sequence: CASSLQTSGVFQETQYF.

Ten or more counts support this clonotype. This chain uses TRBV11-2 with TRBJ1-1, with 9 bases lining up with TRBD1. The CDR3 consists of 16 residues. Germline V CDR1 and CDR2: SGHAT, FQNNGV. V shed 1 base and J 5 bases; nucleotides not matched to a gene: 8. CDR3 sequence reads: CASSLVRTGVRTEAFF. The CDR3 DNA follows: TGTGCCAGCAGCTTAGTTCGGACAGGGGTGCGTACTGAAGCTTTCTTT.

The chain uses TRBV3-1 and TRBJ1-1; D perhaps matches TRBD1 (5 bases). Germline CDR1 is LGHDT and CDR2 is YNNKEL (reference sequence). V was trimmed by 1 base and J by 4 bases, leaving 16 bases between them. This CDR3 is 16 amino acids long. CDR3: CASSQVRRGWSTEAFF. The CDR3 bases are TGTGCCAGCAGCCAAGTTCGCCGGGGCTGGAGCACTGAAGCTTTCTTT.

This clonotype was seen at least ten times. CDR3 bases: TGTGCCAGCAGTGAAGCCTCTGTCAGACAGGGGGCAAGATCTGGAAACACCATATATTTT. Translating gives CASSEASVRQGARSGNTIYF. V gene TRBV6-1 combines with J gene TRBJ1-3; 10 bases match TRBD1. CDR1 MNHNS and CDR2 SASEGT come from the germline V gene. The CDR3 is made up of 20 amino acids. V was clipped by 0 bases and J by 1 base; unmatched bases: 12.

In its sample, this clonotype was seen many times. This chain connects TRBV18 to TRBJ2-7, with D maybe TRBD2 (6 bases). Germline CDR1 reads KGHSH; CDR2 reads LQKENI. CDR3 size: 14 residues. Between the trimmed V and J ends, which lost 1 base and 3 bases, there was a span of 10 bases. CDR3 nucleotides: TGTGCCAGCTCACCACAGGCGGGGATCTACGAGCAGTACTTC. Protein sequence: CASSPQAGIYEQYF.

This clonotype was observed at least ten times. The J gene is TRBJ2-7, the V gene TRBV7-9, with 8 bases identical to TRBD1. The CDR3 is 14 amino acids. The V and J ends lost 4 bases and 5 bases, in that order; junction bases with no gene match: 7. Germline V gene data show CDR1 as SEHNR and CDR2 as FQNEAQ (reference sequence). The CDR3 sequence: CASSSRTGQDEQYF. The CDR3 nucleotides are TGTGCCAGCAGCTCTAGGACAGGGCAAGACGAGCAGTACTTC. The entire variable domain, with the rest obtained from reference TRBV7-9 and TRBJ2-7, is as follows: DTGVSQNPRHKITKRGQNVTFRCDPISEHNRLYWYRQTLGQGPEFLTYFQNEAQLEKSRLLSDRFSAERPKGSFSTLEIQRTEQGDSAMYLCASSSRTGQDEQYFGPGTRLTVT.

The chain uses TRBV4-1 and TRBJ1-1; D ambiguous. Trimming stripped 2 bases from V and 4 bases from J, with 20 bases between. Germline V gene sequence: CDR1 MGHRA, CDR2 YSYEKL. This CDR3 spans 17 amino acids. The CDR3 region has the DNA TGCGCCAGCAGCCAATTCCTACGGGCCGAGGGTTTCACTGAAGCTTTCTTT. Its protein is CASSQFLRAEGFTEAFF.

This clonotype appeared a few times. J is TRBJ2-1 and V is TRBV6-5; TRBD2 agrees at 14 bases. Per the germline V gene, CDR1 is MNHEY and CDR2 is SVGAGI. V shed 0 bases and J 4 bases; nucleotides not matched to a gene: 8. The CDR3 is 19 amino acids. The DNA of the CDR3 is TGTGCCAGCAGTTACTCGGGACTAGCGGGGGCCGACTTTTACAATGAGCAGTTCTTC. Protein product: CASSYSGLAGADFYNEQFF.

This clonotype came up many times. This CDR3 reads CAWSVNRGGSAEAFF. Here the CDR3 DNA reads TGTGCCTGGAGTGTCAACAGGGGGGGATCTGCTGAAGCTTTCTTT. The chain combines TRBV30 with TRBJ1-1; TRBD1 matches 8 bases. V lost 0 bases and J lost 6; bases outside the gene matches: 9. Germline V CDR1 and CDR2: GTSNPN, SVGIG (reference sequence). The CDR3 is made up of 15 amino acids.

This clonotype has ten or more counts. This sequence joins TRBV20-1 and TRBJ2-7; 8 nucleotides line up with TRBD2. This CDR3 is 16 amino acids long. Germline V lookup: CDR1 DFQATT, CDR2 SNEGSKA (reference sequence). Trimming at V came to 1 base and at J to 4 bases, leaving 12 bases not matched to a gene. CDR3 protein: CSARARLGLAEYEQYF. The CDR3 DNA reads as TGCAGTGCTAGAGCGAGACTTGGACTAGCAGAGTACGAGCAGTACTTC.

The sample holds many counts of this clonotype. This CDR3 reads CATSRLAGITDTQYF. The CDR3, as DNA: TGTGCCACCAGTCGACTAGCGGGGATCACAGATACGCAGTATTTT. The chain carries TRBV15 and TRBJ2-3; TRBD2 agrees at 11 bases. The CDR3 covers 15 residues. V trimming: 6 bases; J trimming: 2 bases; junction bases outside the gene matches: 4. Germline V gene lookup returns CDR1 LNHNV and CDR2 YYDKDF (reference sequence).

This clonotype occurred many times. This rearrangement joins TRBV28 to TRBJ2-3; the D is unclear. This CDR3 comprises 11 residues. V was trimmed by 6 bases and J by 5 bases, leaving 6 bases between them. Germline V CDR1 and CDR2: MDHEN, SYDVKM. Written as DNA, the CDR3 is TGTGCCAGCAGGGACGGAGATACGCAGTATTTT. Translated: CASRDGDTQYF.

This clonotype was recorded many times. This sequence joins TRBV10-3 and TRBJ1-1; D might be TRBD1 (5 bases). The germline gives CDR1 ENHRY, CDR2 SYGVKD. Trimming cost V 10 bases and J 2 bases, with 17 bases left between them. The CDR3 extends over 14 amino acids. CDR3 protein: CATSGTEYNTEAFF. The CDR3 DNA is TGTGCCACATCCGGGACGGAATACAACACTGAAGCTTTCTTT.

V and J are TRBV6-5 and TRBJ1-2, with unresolved D. Deletions cut 2 bases from V and 8 bases from J, with 9 bases between. Germline V gives CDR1 MNHEY, CDR2 SVGAGI. The CDR3 contains 12 residues. Here the CDR3 DNA reads TGTGCCAGCAGTTACGAAGGGAGAGGCTACACCTTC. Amino acids: CASSYEGRGYTF.